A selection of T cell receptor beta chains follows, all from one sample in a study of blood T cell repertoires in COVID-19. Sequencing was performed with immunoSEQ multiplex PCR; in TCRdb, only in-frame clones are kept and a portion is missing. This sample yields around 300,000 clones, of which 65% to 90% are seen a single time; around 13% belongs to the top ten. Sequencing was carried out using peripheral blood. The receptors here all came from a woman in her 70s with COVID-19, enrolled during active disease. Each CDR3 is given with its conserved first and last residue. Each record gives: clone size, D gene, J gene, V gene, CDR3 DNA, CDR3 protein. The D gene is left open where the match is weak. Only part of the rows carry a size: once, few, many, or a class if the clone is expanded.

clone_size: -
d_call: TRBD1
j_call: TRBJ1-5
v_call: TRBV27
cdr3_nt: TGTGCCAGCAGTCCCGGGACAGGGAATCAGCCCCAGCATTTT
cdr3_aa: CASSPGTGNQPQHF

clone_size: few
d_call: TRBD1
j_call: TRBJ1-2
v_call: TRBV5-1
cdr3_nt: TGCGCCAGCAGCTTGGGGCCGACAGGGGGCTATGGCTACACCTTC
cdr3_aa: CASSLGPTGGYGYTF

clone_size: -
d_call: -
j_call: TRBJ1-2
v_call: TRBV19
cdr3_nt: TGTGCCAGTAACCCTCGTCCAGGGGTTGGCTACACCTTC
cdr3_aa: CASNPRPGVGYTF

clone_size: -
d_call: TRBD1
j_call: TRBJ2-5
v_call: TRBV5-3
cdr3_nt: TGTGCCAGAAGCGACCCGGGACAGGGGAGGGAGACCCAGTACTTC
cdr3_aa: CARSDPGQGRETQYF

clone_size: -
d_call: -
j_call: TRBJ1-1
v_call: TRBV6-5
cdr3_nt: TGTGCCAGCAGCTTAGCCAGGGGCGCGGGCACTGAAGCTTTCTTT
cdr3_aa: CASSLARGAGTEAFF

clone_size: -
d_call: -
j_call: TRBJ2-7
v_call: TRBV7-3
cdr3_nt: TGTGCCAGCAGCTCAGGGATATGGAACGAGCAGTACTTC
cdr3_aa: CASSSGIWNEQYF

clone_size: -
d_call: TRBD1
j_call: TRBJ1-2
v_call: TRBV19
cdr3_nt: TGTGCCAGTAGTATCAGTGGGACAGGGGGCTATGGCTACACCTTC
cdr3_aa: CASSISGTGGYGYTF

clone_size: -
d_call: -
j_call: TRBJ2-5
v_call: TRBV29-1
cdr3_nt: TGCAGCGTTGAAGATCTGAAGCGAGAGACCCAGTACTTC
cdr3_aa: CSVEDLKRETQYF

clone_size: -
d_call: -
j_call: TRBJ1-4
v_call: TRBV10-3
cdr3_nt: TGTGCCATCAGGGACATAGCTACCTATGAAAAACTGTTTTTT
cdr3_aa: CAIRDIATYEKLFF

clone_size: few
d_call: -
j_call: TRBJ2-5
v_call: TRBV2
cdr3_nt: TGTGCCAGCAGTGAACCGGGACTAGGGGGCGAGACCCAGTACTTC
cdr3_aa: CASSEPGLGGETQYF

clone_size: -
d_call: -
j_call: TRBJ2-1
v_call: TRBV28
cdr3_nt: TGTGCCAGCCGTCAGGGGCTATTCAATGAGCAGTTCTTC
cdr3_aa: CASRQGLFNEQFF

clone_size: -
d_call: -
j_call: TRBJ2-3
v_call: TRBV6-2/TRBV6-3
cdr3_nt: TGTGCCCACAGCCCGGCGGGGGCCCTTAAGGATACGCAGTATTTT
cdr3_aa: CAHSPAGALKDTQYF

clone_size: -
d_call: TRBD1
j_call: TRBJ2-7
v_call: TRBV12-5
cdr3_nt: TGTGCTAGTGGTTTGGTGTCGACAGGGCCCTACGAGCAGTACTTC
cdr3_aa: CASGLVSTGPYEQYF

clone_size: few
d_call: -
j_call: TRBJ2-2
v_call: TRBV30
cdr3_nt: TGTGCCTGGAGTGTACTGGCCAGGGGGAACACCGGGGAGCTGTTTTTT
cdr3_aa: CAWSVLARGNTGELFF

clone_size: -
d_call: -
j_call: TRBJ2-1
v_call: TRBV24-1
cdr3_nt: TGTGCCACCAGCCAACGCTCCACAGGGATCGGCGAGCAGTTCTTC
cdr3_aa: CATSQRSTGIGEQFF

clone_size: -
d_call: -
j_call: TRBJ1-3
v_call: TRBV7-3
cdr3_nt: TGTGCCAGCAGCTTAGGGGGCCTCTCTGGAAACACCATATATTTT
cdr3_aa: CASSLGGLSGNTIYF

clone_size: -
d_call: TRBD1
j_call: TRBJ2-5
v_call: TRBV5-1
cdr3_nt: TGCGCCAGCAGCTTATACGACAGGGGAGAGACCCAGTACTTC
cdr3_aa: CASSLYDRGETQYF

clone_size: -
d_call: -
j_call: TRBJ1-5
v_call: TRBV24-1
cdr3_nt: TGTGCCACCAGTGATCACACAAGAGGGAGCAATCAGCCCCAGCATTTT
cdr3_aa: CATSDHTRGSNQPQHF

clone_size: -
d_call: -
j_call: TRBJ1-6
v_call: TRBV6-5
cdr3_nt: TGTGCCAGCAGTTCTGGGGCCAGGTCCTATAATTCACCCCTCCACTTT
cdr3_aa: CASSSGARSYNSPLHF

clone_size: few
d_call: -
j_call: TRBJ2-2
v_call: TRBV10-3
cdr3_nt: TGTGCCATCAGTGAGTCCGGGACCGGGGAGCTGTTTTTT
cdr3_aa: CAISESGTGELFF

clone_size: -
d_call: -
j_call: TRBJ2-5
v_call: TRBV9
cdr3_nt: TGTGCCAGCAGCGTAGGGCAGGGGCGGGAAGAGACCCAGTACTTC
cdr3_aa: CASSVGQGREETQYF

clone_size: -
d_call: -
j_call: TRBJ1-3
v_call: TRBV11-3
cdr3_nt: TGTGCCAGCAGCTTAGTATATGGAAACACCATATATTTT
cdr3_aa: CASSLVYGNTIYF

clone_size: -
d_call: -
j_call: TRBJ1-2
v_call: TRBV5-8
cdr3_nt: TGTGCCAGCAGCTCCAGGGAAGGGGCCTATGGCTACACCTTC
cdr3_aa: CASSSREGAYGYTF

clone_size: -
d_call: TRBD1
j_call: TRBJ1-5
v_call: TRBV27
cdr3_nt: TGTGCCACCCGGGACAGGGGTCATCAGCCCCAGCATTTT
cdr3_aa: CATRDRGHQPQHF

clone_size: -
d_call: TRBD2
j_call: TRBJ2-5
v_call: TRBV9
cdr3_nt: TGTGCCAGCAGCGTAAGCGGGGGGGCGGAGACCCAGTACTTC
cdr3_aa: CASSVSGGAETQYF

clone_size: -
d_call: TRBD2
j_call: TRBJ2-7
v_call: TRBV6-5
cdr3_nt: TGTGCCAGCAGAGGTAAAGCGGGGAGCTCCTACGAGCAGTACTTC
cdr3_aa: CASRGKAGSSYEQYF

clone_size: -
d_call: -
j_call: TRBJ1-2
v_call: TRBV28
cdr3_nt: TGTGCCAGCAGTTTAGAACAGGGCGGCTACACCTTC
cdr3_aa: CASSLEQGGYTF

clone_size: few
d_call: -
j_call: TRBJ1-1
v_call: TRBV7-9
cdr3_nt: TGTGCCAGCAGCTTAGATTCCGGACTTGAAGCTTTCTTT
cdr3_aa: CASSLDSGLEAFF

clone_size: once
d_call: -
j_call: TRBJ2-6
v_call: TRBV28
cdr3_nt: TGTGCCAGCAGGCTCACGGGGTCTGGGGCCAACGTCCTGACTTTC
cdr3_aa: CASRLTGSGANVLTF

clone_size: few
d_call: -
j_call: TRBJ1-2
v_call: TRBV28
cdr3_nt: TGTGCCAGCAGTGCTGCGATGAGTGGCTACACCTTC
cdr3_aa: CASSAAMSGYTF

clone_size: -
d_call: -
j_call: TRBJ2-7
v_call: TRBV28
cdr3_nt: TGTGCCAGCCGGGCGGTGAGGGCCGAAGGCTACGAGCAGTACTTC
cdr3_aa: CASRAVRAEGYEQYF

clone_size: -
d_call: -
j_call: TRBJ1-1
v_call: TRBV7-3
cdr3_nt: TGTGCCAGCAGCTTAACGGCAGGGACAAACACTGAAGCTTTCTTT
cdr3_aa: CASSLTAGTNTEAFF

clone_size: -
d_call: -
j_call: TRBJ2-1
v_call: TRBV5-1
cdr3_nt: TGCGCCAGCAGCTTGGACGGGGTAGGGAATGAGCAGTTCTTC
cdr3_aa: CASSLDGVGNEQFF

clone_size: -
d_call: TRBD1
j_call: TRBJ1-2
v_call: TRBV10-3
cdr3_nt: TGTGCCATCAGTGAGAACAGGGACAGCTATGGCTACACCTTC
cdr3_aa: CAISENRDSYGYTF

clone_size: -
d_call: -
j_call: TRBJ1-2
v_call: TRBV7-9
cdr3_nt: TGTGCCAGCAGCTTAGGTACAGCAGAAAACTATGGCTACACCTTC
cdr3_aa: CASSLGTAENYGYTF

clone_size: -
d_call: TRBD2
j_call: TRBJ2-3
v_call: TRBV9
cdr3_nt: TGTGCCAGCAGCGTAGCTAGCGGGGGAAGCACAGATACGCAGTATTTT
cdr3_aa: CASSVASGGSTDTQYF

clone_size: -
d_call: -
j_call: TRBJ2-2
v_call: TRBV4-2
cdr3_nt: TGTGCCAGCAGCCAAGAAATACTGGCGAACACCGGGGAGCTGTTTTTT
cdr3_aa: CASSQEILANTGELFF

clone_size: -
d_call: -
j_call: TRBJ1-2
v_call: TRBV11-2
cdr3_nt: TGTGCCAGCAGCCCCACTAGTGTCGGGTTGGCTGGCTACACCTTC
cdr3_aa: CASSPTSVGLAGYTF

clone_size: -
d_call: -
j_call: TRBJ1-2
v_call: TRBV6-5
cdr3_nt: TGTGCCAGCAGTAATGAGGTGTCGGTAGGCTACACCTTC
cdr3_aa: CASSNEVSVGYTF

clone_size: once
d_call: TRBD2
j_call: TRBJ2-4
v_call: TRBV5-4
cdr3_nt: TGTGCCAGCAGCTTGGCTAGCGGTTCCAAAAACATTCAGTACTTC
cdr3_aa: CASSLASGSKNIQYF